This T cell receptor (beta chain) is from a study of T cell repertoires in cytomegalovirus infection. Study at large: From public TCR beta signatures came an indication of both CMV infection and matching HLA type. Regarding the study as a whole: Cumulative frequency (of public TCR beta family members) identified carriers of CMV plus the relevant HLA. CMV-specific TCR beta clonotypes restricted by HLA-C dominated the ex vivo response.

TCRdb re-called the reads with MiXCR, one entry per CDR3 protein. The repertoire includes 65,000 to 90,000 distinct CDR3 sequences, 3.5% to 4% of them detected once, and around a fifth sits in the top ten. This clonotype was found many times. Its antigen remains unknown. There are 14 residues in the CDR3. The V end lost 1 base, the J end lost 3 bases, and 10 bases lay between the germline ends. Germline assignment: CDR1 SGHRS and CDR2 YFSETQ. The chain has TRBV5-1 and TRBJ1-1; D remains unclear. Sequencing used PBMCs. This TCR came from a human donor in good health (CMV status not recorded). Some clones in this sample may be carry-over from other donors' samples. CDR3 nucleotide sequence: TGCGCCAGCAGCTTGAGAGGGTGGGACACTGAAGCTTTCTTT. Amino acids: CASSLRGWDTEAFF.